This T cell receptor beta chain was recovered during a study of early T cells in non-severe SARS-CoV-2 infection. Study results and caveats: Clonotype matching in VDJdb favored anti-spike CD8 responses and did not capture private and CD4 specificities.

The CDR3 sequence is 14 residues long. J lost 4 bases, V lost 5 bases, and 9 bases had no gene match. CDR1 and CDR2 from the germline V gene are DFQATT and SNEGSKA (reference sequence). On this clonotype: Its target is not known.

Individual cDNA molecules carried attached unique molecular identifiers. TCRdb recomputed calls from the 5' RACE reads with MiXCR, one row per CDR3 protein. This repertoire shows more than 80,000 distinct CDR3 sequences, about 10% found once; its top ten account for roughly 4.9%. The sequenced sample was whole blood. The TCR comes from an adult who was a healthcare worker with PCR-confirmed SARS-CoV-2 infection or an uninfected control (not recorded which). This chain links TRBV20-1 with TRBJ2-7; 9 nucleotides agree with TRBD1. The CDR3 region is CSAARDRVFYEQYF. The CDR3, as DNA: TGCAGTGCTGCCCGGGACAGGGTCTTTTACGAGCAGTACTTC.